These T cell receptor beta chains were read from a single sample in a study of blood T cells in healthy people across ages. Each CDR3 protein is one row after TCRdb ran MiXCR on the 5' RACE reads. Found here are around 1,500,000 distinct CDR3 sequences, approximately 40% of them singletons; the top ten hold less than 8%. The sample was blood. The receptors here all came from a woman between 18 and 29 years old in good health. Both conserved end residues are part of each CDR3. The order of the fields is CDR3 protein, CDR3 DNA, D gene, V gene, J gene, clone size. D genes are given only for firm matches. Only some rows state a clone size, as once, few, many or a class for expanded clones.

CDR3aa: CASSSPGQGRDQPQHF; CDR3nt: TGTGCCAGCAGTTCACCCGGACAGGGGCGAGATCAGCCCCAGCATTTT; d_gene: TRBD1; v_gene: TRBV28; j_gene: TRBJ1-5; abundance: -
CDR3aa: CASSLNSNTEAFF; CDR3nt: TGTGCCAGCAGTTTAAACTCGAACACTGAAGCTTTCTTT; d_gene: -; v_gene: TRBV12-3/TRBV12-4; j_gene: TRBJ1-1; abundance: -
CDR3aa: CASSQEPAGIYEQYF; CDR3nt: TGTGCCAGCAGCCAAGAACCGGCAGGGATCTACGAGCAGTACTTC; d_gene: -; v_gene: TRBV14; j_gene: TRBJ2-7; abundance: few
CDR3aa: CSASSAPGADTQYF; CDR3nt: -; d_gene: -; v_gene: TRBV20-1; j_gene: TRBJ2-3; abundance: -
CDR3aa: CSARSLENTEAFF; CDR3nt: TGCAGTGCTAGATCCCTGGAGAACACTGAAGCTTTCTTT; d_gene: -; v_gene: TRBV20-1; j_gene: TRBJ1-1; abundance: -
CDR3aa: CSVGAGGRETQYF; CDR3nt: TGCAGCGTTGGCGCAGGGGGCAGGGAGACCCAGTACTTC; d_gene: TRBD1; v_gene: TRBV29-1; j_gene: TRBJ2-5; abundance: -
CDR3aa: CASSLGGGGEQYF; CDR3nt: TGTGCCAGCAGTTTAGGCGGGGGGGGCGAGCAGTACTTC; d_gene: TRBD2; v_gene: TRBV7-9; j_gene: TRBJ2-7; abundance: -
CDR3aa: CAISGALPYEQYF; CDR3nt: TGTGCCATCAGTGGGGCCCTCCCCTACGAGCAGTACTTC; d_gene: -; v_gene: TRBV10-3; j_gene: TRBJ2-7; abundance: -
CDR3aa: CASGGGLMYGYTF; CDR3nt: TGTGCCAGTGGAGGGGGGTTGATGTATGGCTACACCTTC; d_gene: -; v_gene: TRBV19; j_gene: TRBJ1-2; abundance: -
CDR3aa: CASSGASSSYEQYF; CDR3nt: TGTGCCAGCAGCGGAGCGAGCAGCTCCTACGAGCAGTACTTC; d_gene: -; v_gene: TRBV9; j_gene: TRBJ2-7; abundance: -
CDR3aa: CASSEYWGTEAFF; CDR3nt: TGTGCCAGCAGTGAATATTGGGGCACTGAAGCTTTCTTT; d_gene: -; v_gene: TRBV25-1; j_gene: TRBJ1-1; abundance: -
CDR3aa: CASNFGPAGASTNYGYTF; CDR3nt: TGTGCCAGCAATTTCGGTCCGGCAGGGGCGTCAACTAACTATGGCTACACCTTC; d_gene: -; v_gene: TRBV6-5; j_gene: TRBJ1-2; abundance: -
CDR3aa: CAISEPSRAVRAFF; CDR3nt: TGTGCCATCAGTGAGCCCTCCAGGGCGGTCCGGGCTTTCTTT; d_gene: -; v_gene: TRBV10-3; j_gene: TRBJ1-1; abundance: -
CDR3aa: CASSPWGSVADTQYF; CDR3nt: TGTGCCAGCAGTCCCTGGGGGTCAGTTGCAGATACGCAGTATTTT; d_gene: -; v_gene: TRBV6-2/TRBV6-3; j_gene: TRBJ2-3; abundance: -
CDR3aa: CASIKRGGDSSGTQYF; CDR3nt: TGTGCCAGCATCAAGAGGGGGGGGGACTCTAGCGGTACGCAGTATTTT; d_gene: -; v_gene: TRBV6-5; j_gene: TRBJ2-3; abundance: few
CDR3aa: CASTSDKSGTGGVIYEQYF; CDR3nt: TGTGCCAGCACCTCAGACAAATCCGGGACAGGGGGCGTAATATACGAGCAGTACTTC; d_gene: TRBD1; v_gene: TRBV28; j_gene: TRBJ2-7; abundance: few
CDR3aa: CASSLVRLDPYNEQFF; CDR3nt: TGTGCCAGCAGCTTAGTGCGGCTAGACCCCTACAATGAGCAGTTCTTC; d_gene: -; v_gene: TRBV7-9; j_gene: TRBJ2-1; abundance: few
CDR3aa: CSVDGGTPETQYF; CDR3nt: TGCAGCGTTGACGGGGGGACACCAGAAACCCAGTACTTC; d_gene: -; v_gene: TRBV29-1; j_gene: TRBJ2-5; abundance: few
CDR3aa: CAWNPGLAYNEQYF; CDR3nt: TGTGCCTGGAATCCAGGGCTGGCCTACAATGAGCAGTACTTC; d_gene: -; v_gene: TRBV30; j_gene: TRBJ2-7; abundance: -
CDR3aa: CASSLATSGGIETQYF; CDR3nt: TGCGCCAGCAGCTTGGCGACTAGCGGGGGTATTGAGACCCAGTACTTC; d_gene: TRBD2; v_gene: TRBV5-1; j_gene: TRBJ2-5; abundance: -
CDR3aa: CASSPGAGPQETQYF; CDR3nt: TGTGCCAGCTCACCCGGGGCGGGTCCACAAGAGACCCAGTACTTC; d_gene: -; v_gene: TRBV18; j_gene: TRBJ2-5; abundance: -
CDR3aa: CSAREGTASEKLFF; CDR3nt: TGCAGTGCTAGAGAAGGGACAGCCTCCGAAAAACTGTTTTTT; d_gene: TRBD1; v_gene: TRBV20-1; j_gene: TRBJ1-4; abundance: -
CDR3aa: CSARRLGMNTEAFF; CDR3nt: TGCAGTGCTAGGCGTCTGGGGATGAACACTGAAGCTTTCTTT; d_gene: -; v_gene: TRBV20-1; j_gene: TRBJ1-1; abundance: -
CDR3aa: CASRGQPNSPLHF; CDR3nt: TGTGCCAGCAGAGGACAGCCTAATTCACCCCTCCACTTT; d_gene: -; v_gene: TRBV6-6; j_gene: TRBJ1-6; abundance: -
CDR3aa: CASSPPGGGANVLTF; CDR3nt: TGTGCCAGCAGTCCCCCCGGGGGTGGGGCCAACGTCCTGACTTTC; d_gene: -; v_gene: TRBV28; j_gene: TRBJ2-6; abundance: -
CDR3aa: CASSKLAGGHNEQFF; CDR3nt: TGTGCCAGCAGTAAACTAGCGGGAGGGCACAATGAGCAGTTCTTC; d_gene: TRBD2; v_gene: TRBV6-6; j_gene: TRBJ2-1; abundance: few
CDR3aa: CSALDRGLGKLFF; CDR3nt: TGCAGTGCCTTGGACAGGGGGCTAGGAAAACTGTTTTTT; d_gene: TRBD1; v_gene: TRBV20-1; j_gene: TRBJ1-4; abundance: -
CDR3aa: CASSLAGLSSGANVLTF; CDR3nt: TGTGCCAGCAGCTTAGCGGGCTTAAGCTCTGGGGCCAACGTCCTGACTTTC; d_gene: -; v_gene: TRBV11-2; j_gene: TRBJ2-6; abundance: -
CDR3aa: CASSLGLEITGELFF; CDR3nt: TGTGCCAGCAGCCTGGGACTGGAAATAACCGGGGAGCTGTTTTTT; d_gene: -; v_gene: TRBV4-2; j_gene: TRBJ2-2; abundance: -
CDR3aa: CSAPRASGVGGTDTQYF; CDR3nt: TGCAGTGCCCCACGGGCTAGCGGGGTCGGGGGCACAGATACGCAGTATTTT; d_gene: TRBD2; v_gene: TRBV20-1; j_gene: TRBJ2-3; abundance: -
CDR3aa: CSATGQGVGGANVLTF; CDR3nt: TGCAGTGCTACTGGACAGGGGGTAGGCGGGGCCAACGTCCTGACTTTC; d_gene: TRBD1; v_gene: TRBV20-1; j_gene: TRBJ2-6; abundance: -
CDR3aa: CASSSTLAGEETQYF; CDR3nt: TGCGCCAGCAGCTCAACCTTAGCGGGAGAGGAGACCCAGTACTTC; d_gene: TRBD2; v_gene: TRBV5-1; j_gene: TRBJ2-5; abundance: -
CDR3aa: CASRAGGPNYGYTF; CDR3nt: TGTGCCAGCAGGGCAGGGGGCCCTAACTATGGCTACACCTTC; d_gene: TRBD1; v_gene: TRBV12-3/TRBV12-4; j_gene: TRBJ1-2; abundance: -
CDR3aa: CASRGQPYEQYF; CDR3nt: TGTGCCAGCAGGGGACAGCCCTACGAGCAGTACTTC; d_gene: TRBD1; v_gene: TRBV12-3/TRBV12-4; j_gene: TRBJ2-7; abundance: few
CDR3aa: CSARDSGEQFF; CDR3nt: TGCAGTGCTAGGGATAGCGGTGAGCAGTTCTTC; d_gene: -; v_gene: TRBV20-1; j_gene: TRBJ2-1; abundance: -
CDR3aa: CASSLEGGDYYEQYF; CDR3nt: TGTGCCAGCAGCTTGGAGGGAGGAGACTACTACGAGCAGTACTTC; d_gene: -; v_gene: TRBV5-5; j_gene: TRBJ2-7; abundance: -
CDR3aa: CAWSGGGTEAFF; CDR3nt: TGTGCCTGGAGTGGGGGTGGCACTGAAGCTTTCTTT; d_gene: -; v_gene: TRBV30; j_gene: TRBJ1-1; abundance: -
CDR3aa: CASSLEGRPYTEAFF; CDR3nt: TGCGCCAGCAGCTTGGAGGGCAGGCCGTACACTGAAGCTTTCTTT; d_gene: -; v_gene: TRBV5-1; j_gene: TRBJ1-1; abundance: -
CDR3aa: CSAKGGNSYNEQFF; CDR3nt: TGCAGTGCTAAAGGCGGAAACTCCTACAATGAGCAGTTCTTC; d_gene: -; v_gene: TRBV20-1; j_gene: TRBJ2-1; abundance: -
CDR3aa: CASTGAANTQYF; CDR3nt: TGTGCCAGCACTGGAGCGGCCAATACGCAGTATTTT; d_gene: -; v_gene: TRBV12-3/TRBV12-4; j_gene: TRBJ2-3; abundance: few
CDR3aa: CSASEHSGANVLTF; CDR3nt: TGCAGTGCTAGCGAGCACTCTGGGGCCAACGTCCTGACTTTC; d_gene: -; v_gene: TRBV20-1; j_gene: TRBJ2-6; abundance: -
CDR3aa: CSVSGLPEETQYF; CDR3nt: TGCAGTGTTTCGGGACTGCCAGAAGAGACCCAGTACTTC; d_gene: -; v_gene: TRBV20-1; j_gene: TRBJ2-5; abundance: few
CDR3aa: CSATREGARSITDTQYF; CDR3nt: TGCAGTGCTACCCGTGAAGGGGCCAGATCGATTACAGATACGCAGTATTTT; d_gene: -; v_gene: TRBV20-1; j_gene: TRBJ2-3; abundance: few
CDR3aa: CASSLVGTGYYEQYF; CDR3nt: TGTGCCAGCAGCTTAGTCGGGACAGGATACTACGAGCAGTACTTC; d_gene: TRBD1; v_gene: TRBV7-2; j_gene: TRBJ2-7; abundance: -
CDR3aa: CAWRLGGSGYTF; CDR3nt: TGTGCCTGGAGACTGGGGGGAAGTGGCTACACCTTC; d_gene: -; v_gene: TRBV30; j_gene: TRBJ1-2; abundance: -
CDR3aa: CARSDGYEQYF; CDR3nt: TGTGCCAGATCGGACGGATACGAGCAGTACTTC; d_gene: -; v_gene: TRBV2; j_gene: TRBJ2-7; abundance: -